In this sample, the clone carrying this T cell receptor (beta chain) turned up a few times. Its antigen is unidentified. TCRdb re-called the RT-PCR reads with MiXCR, one entry per CDR3 protein. The sample includes 530,000 or so distinct CDR3 sequences, roughly 15% of them seen just once. The data belong to a study of response to subunit inactivated influenza vaccine. Study-wide points: Authors proposed each seasonal influenza vaccination draws in few new T cells.

Germline values: CDR1 MNHEY, CDR2 SVGAGI. The trim removed 4 bases at V and 5 bases at J, leaving 10 bases unmatched. The CDR3 is made up of 15 amino acids. V and J are TRBV6-5 and TRBJ2-7; 8 nucleotides line up with TRBD1. The TCR was taken from a man aged 45-65 years who received an inactivated influenza vaccine. Sequences were derived from PBMCs from blood, sampled 12 days after vaccination. DNA of the CDR3: TGTGCCAGCAGTTCGCCCGGACAGGGAGTCCACGAGCAGTACTTC. Its translation: CASSSPGQGVHEQYF.